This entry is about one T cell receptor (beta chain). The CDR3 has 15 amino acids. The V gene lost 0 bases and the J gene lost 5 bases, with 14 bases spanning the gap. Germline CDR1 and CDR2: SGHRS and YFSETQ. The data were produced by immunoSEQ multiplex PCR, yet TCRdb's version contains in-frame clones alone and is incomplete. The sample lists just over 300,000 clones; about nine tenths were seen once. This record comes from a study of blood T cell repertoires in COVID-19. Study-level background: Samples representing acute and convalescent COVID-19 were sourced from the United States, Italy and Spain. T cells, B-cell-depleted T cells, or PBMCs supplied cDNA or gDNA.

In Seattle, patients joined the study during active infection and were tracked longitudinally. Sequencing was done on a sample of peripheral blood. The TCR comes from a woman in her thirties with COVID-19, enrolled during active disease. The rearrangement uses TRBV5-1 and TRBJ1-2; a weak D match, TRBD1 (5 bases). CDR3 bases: TGCGCCAGCAGCTTGGTGGACACCGGAGGGTATGGCTACACCTTC. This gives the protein CASSLVDTGGYGYTF.